The rows below give T cell receptor beta chains drawn from one sample of a study of blood T cell repertoires in COVID-19. The protocol was immunoSEQ multiplex PCR, while the TCRdb copy is restricted to in-frame clones and leaves out a portion. The sample holds some 120,000 clones, about 89% seen once. Sequences were obtained from peripheral blood. These receptor sequences come from a human donor with acute or convalescent COVID-19. The donor label of this sample is uncertain. CDR3s leave out the opening cysteine and the closing phenylalanine or tryptophan.

v_gene: TRBV6-1
j_gene: TRBJ2-7
CDR3aa: ASSERQVYEQY

v_gene: TRBV11-2
j_gene: TRBJ2-2
CDR3aa: ASSLGTSGTGELF

v_gene: TRBV9
j_gene: TRBJ1-5
CDR3aa: ASSVGGLRDQPQH

v_gene: TRBV3-1/TRBV3-2
j_gene: TRBJ1-1
CDR3aa: ASSQAGDWEAF

v_gene: TRBV6-5
j_gene: TRBJ2-1
CDR3aa: ASFGSDRYNEQF

v_gene: TRBV5-1
j_gene: TRBJ1-1
CDR3aa: ASSRTGTTEAF

v_gene: TRBV10-2
j_gene: TRBJ1-2
CDR3aa: ASKVAADYNYGYT

v_gene: TRBV24-1
j_gene: TRBJ2-1
CDR3aa: ATSSSASLNEQF

v_gene: TRBV3-1/TRBV3-2
j_gene: TRBJ1-6
CDR3aa: ASSQASSGSPLH

v_gene: TRBV7-2
j_gene: TRBJ2-1
CDR3aa: ASSLHVGGEQF

v_gene: TRBV28
j_gene: TRBJ1-3
CDR3aa: ASSLWGGTYKGNTIY

v_gene: TRBV4-1
j_gene: TRBJ1-1
CDR3aa: ASSRGTMGHMNTEAF

v_gene: TRBV5-4
j_gene: TRBJ1-4
CDR3aa: ASSLGRGLGEKLF

v_gene: TRBV30
j_gene: TRBJ2-6
CDR3aa: AWSRLGTYSGANVLT

v_gene: TRBV6-2/TRBV6-3
j_gene: TRBJ1-5
CDR3aa: ASSPQTGTGISNQPQH

v_gene: TRBV4-3
j_gene: TRBJ2-1
CDR3aa: ASSQDLGSGGYNEQF

v_gene: TRBV7-9
j_gene: TRBJ1-6
CDR3aa: ASSFGSSPLH

v_gene: TRBV3-1/TRBV3-2
j_gene: TRBJ2-2
CDR3aa: ASSPSARATGELF

v_gene: TRBV29-1
j_gene: TRBJ1-1
CDR3aa: SVEVSGTEAF

v_gene: TRBV7-6
j_gene: TRBJ2-3
CDR3aa: ASSSGGFRTDTQY

v_gene: TRBV28
j_gene: TRBJ1-6
CDR3aa: ASSPISYRGVNSPLH

v_gene: TRBV6-2/TRBV6-3
j_gene: TRBJ1-6
CDR3aa: ASSSAGGNSPLH

v_gene: TRBV29-1
j_gene: TRBJ1-1
CDR3aa: SVDGQVGTEAF

v_gene: TRBV5-1
j_gene: TRBJ1-1
CDR3aa: ASSRGGQGSTEAF

v_gene: TRBV12-3/TRBV12-4
j_gene: TRBJ2-7
CDR3aa: ASSWGGGDEQY

v_gene: TRBV5-1
j_gene: TRBJ1-3
CDR3aa: ASSSGATSGNTIY

v_gene: TRBV28
j_gene: TRBJ2-7
CDR3aa: ASSYRDFSEQY

v_gene: TRBV4-1
j_gene: TRBJ2-5
CDR3aa: ASSQYDRVETQY

v_gene: TRBV5-1
j_gene: TRBJ2-7
CDR3aa: ASSLVGGDPEQY

v_gene: TRBV4-1
j_gene: TRBJ1-1
CDR3aa: ASSQVSSQEAF

v_gene: TRBV12-3/TRBV12-4
j_gene: TRBJ1-1
CDR3aa: ASSLEWTEAF

v_gene: TRBV18
j_gene: TRBJ1-3
CDR3aa: ASSTQRGTSLEGNTIY

v_gene: TRBV15
j_gene: TRBJ2-1
CDR3aa: ATSRDRTSGRSNEQF

v_gene: TRBV18
j_gene: TRBJ1-2
CDR3aa: ASSIQQGIDGYT

v_gene: TRBV19
j_gene: TRBJ1-1
CDR3aa: ASSILGGVRTEAF

v_gene: TRBV6-5
j_gene: TRBJ1-2
CDR3aa: ASSQLSGLT

v_gene: TRBV29-1
j_gene: TRBJ1-3
CDR3aa: SVEDRGENTIY

v_gene: TRBV7-9
j_gene: TRBJ1-5
CDR3aa: ASSITPWGERGYSNQPQH

v_gene: TRBV25-1
j_gene: TRBJ2-7
CDR3aa: ASARAYEQY

v_gene: TRBV7-9
j_gene: TRBJ2-1
CDR3aa: ASSRTGSTNEQF

v_gene: TRBV9
j_gene: TRBJ2-1
CDR3aa: ASSVDLLASSEQF

v_gene: TRBV3-1/TRBV3-2
j_gene: TRBJ1-2
CDR3aa: ASSSSTGGWLNYGYT

v_gene: TRBV11-3
j_gene: TRBJ2-2
CDR3aa: ASTPGTGPFANTGELF

v_gene: TRBV6-5
j_gene: TRBJ1-5
CDR3aa: ASSLTGVEPQH

v_gene: TRBV27
j_gene: TRBJ2-5
CDR3aa: ASSSSGGQETQY

v_gene: TRBV6-5
j_gene: TRBJ2-5
CDR3aa: ASRLAGNQETQY

v_gene: TRBV7-2
j_gene: TRBJ2-7
CDR3aa: ASSSTGGAGEQY

v_gene: TRBV28
j_gene: TRBJ2-5
CDR3aa: ASSLPVAGARETQY

v_gene: TRBV5-1
j_gene: TRBJ2-7
CDR3aa: ASRSGGTYEQY

v_gene: TRBV10-3
j_gene: TRBJ1-3
CDR3aa: AISESAGGGNTIY